These 14 T cell receptor beta chains were all obtained from the same sample, sequenced in a study of OX40 agonist ivuxolimab in advanced cancers. Generated by immunoSEQ multiplex PCR, the TCRdb table keeps only in-frame clones and is missing some. Altogether 75,000 to 100,000 clones are present, 84% being singletons, with the ten largest covering roughly 5%. The sequencing here drew on CD4+ or CD8+ T cells sorted from blood, taken in a trial of the OX40 agonist ivuxolimab. These receptors were taken from an adult with an advanced solid tumor such as melanoma, head and neck, liver or kidney cancer.

This clone was seen just once. For the CDR3, the DNA is TGCGCCAGCAGTCCCCGGGGGCTAGACTACAATGAGCAGTTCTTC. This gives the protein CASSPRGLDYNEQFF. The chain uses TRBV23-1 and TRBJ2-1; possibly TRBD1 or TRBD2 for D (6 bases each). TRBV23-1 is identified as an open reading frame with a role that is uncertain. The ends were cut back, 4 bases at V and 3 bases at J, with 13 bases in the middle. This CDR3 comprises 15 residues.

V and J are TRBV18 and TRBJ2-1; possibly TRBD2 for D (6 bases). CDR1 is KGHSH and CDR2 is LQKENI in the germline V gene. The CDR3 covers 15 residues. V was pared by 4 bases and J by 2 bases, with 12 bases between. This CDR3 reads CASSRDFPPYNEQFF. The CDR3 DNA reads TGTGCCAGCTCACGGGACTTCCCTCCCTACAATGAGCAGTTCTTC.

The chain employs TRBV10-3 and TRBJ1-6; 12 nucleotides agree with TRBD1. The CDR3 loop spans 16 amino acids. The germline CDR1 and CDR2 sequences are ENHRY and SYGVKD. J was trimmed by 7 bases and V by 6 bases; bases with no gene match: 7. CDR3 DNA sequence: TGTGCCATCAGACCGGGACAGGGGGCTCGGAATTCACCCCTCCACTTT. As protein: CAIRPGQGARNSPLHF.

This clone was detected once. CDR3 region: CASSSRSLTYEQYF. The CDR3 nucleotides read TGTGCCAGCAGCTCGCGTAGTCTCACCTACGAGCAGTACTTC. The V call is TRBV11-2, the J call TRBJ2-5; no firm D call. The J call may be in error: the DNA end matches TRBJ2-7 better. CDR3 length: 14 residues. CDR1 is SGHAT, CDR2 FQNNGV, per germline.

The chain employs TRBV10-2 and TRBJ1-5; possibly TRBD1 for D (6 bases). Trimming removed 3 bases from V and 9 bases from J, with 15 bases in between. Germline V lookup: CDR1 WSHSY, CDR2 SAAADI. The length of the CDR3 is 14 residues. The CDR3 sequence is CASSDYRVMVPQHF. DNA of the CDR3: TGCGCCAGCAGTGACTACAGGGTTATGGTGCCCCAGCATTTT.

This clone appeared a few times. This chain links TRBV7-9 with TRBJ1-2; D unresolved. Germline CDR1 reads SEHNR; CDR2 reads FQNEAQ (reference sequence). Trimming shortened V by 1 base and J by 4 bases, and 4 bases separated the two germline ends. This CDR3 contains 12 residues. This chain's CDR3 is CASSLVGYGYTF. The CDR3 region has the DNA TGTGCCAGCAGCTTAGTAGGCTATGGCTACACCTTC.

This clone has a single count. The J gene is TRBJ2-5, the V gene TRBV18, with TRBD2 matching 7 bases. The DNA end lines up better with TRBJ2-7; the J call may be wrong. Germline CDR1 reads KGHSH; CDR2 reads LQKENI. CDR3 length: 17 amino acids. As DNA, the CDR3 is TGTGCCAGCTCACCGAGTCTGGGAGGGGAGGGTTCCTACGAGCAGTACTTC. It translates to CASSPSLGGEGSYEQYF.

This chain links TRBV5-6 with TRBJ2-1, with TRBD2 matching 7 bases. Per the germline V gene, CDR1 is SGHDT and CDR2 is YYEEEE. This CDR3 is 16 amino acids long. Trimming cost V 4 bases and J 5 bases; bases outside gene matches: 12. The CDR3 DNA follows: TGTGCCAGCAGCCCGGCGGGGCGGGGGTGGCACAATGAGCAGTTCTTC. Amino acid sequence: CASSPAGRGWHNEQFF.

The J gene is TRBJ2-1, the V gene TRBV29-1; 7 bases are a match to TRBD2. This CDR3 is 16 amino acids long. Germline V CDR1 and CDR2: SQVTM, ANQGSEA. The J segment lost 3 bases and the V segment lost 5 bases, leaving 13 bases of the junction unmatched. CDR3 sequence: CSVRLGGDPIYNEQFF. The CDR3, as DNA: TGCAGCGTTCGCCTGGGGGGGGATCCCATCTACAATGAGCAGTTCTTC.

This sequence joins TRBV5-1 and TRBJ2-7; no clear D. CDR1 and CDR2 from the germline V gene are SGHRS and YFSETQ. This CDR3 has 14 amino acids. V was cut by 0 bases and J by 2 bases, with 9 bases left in between. The CDR3 loop is CASSLVESPYEQYF. Written as DNA, the CDR3 is TGCGCCAGCAGCTTGGTTGAAAGCCCCTACGAGCAGTACTTC.

The chain combines TRBV7-6 with TRBJ2-7; no clear D gene. The V gene's germline CDR1 is SGHVS and CDR2 FNYEAQ. With 1 base removed from V and 4 bases from J, the gap between germline ends came to 17 bases. This CDR3 is built from 16 residues. CDR3 DNA: TGTGCCAGCAGCTTAGTGACGGTACCACAACAGTACGAGCAGTACTTC. Protein product: CASSLVTVPQQYEQYF.

V gene TRBV5-8 combines with J gene TRBJ2-6, with TRBD1 as a possible D gene (5 bases). Germline values: CDR1 SGHTS, CDR2 YDEGEE. The V gene lost 5 bases and the J gene lost 3 bases, with 21 bases spanning the gap. The CDR3 is 18 residues long. CDR3 region: CASSRGRTPLVGANVLTF. CDR3 sequence (DNA): TGTGCCAGCAGTCGAGGCCGGACACCGCTGGTTGGGGCCAACGTCCTGACTTTC.

This clone occurred a few times. The rearrangement joins TRBV4-2 to TRBJ2-5; D is tentatively TRBD1 or TRBD2 (7 bases each). Germline V gives CDR1 LGHNA, CDR2 YNFKEQ. The CDR3 is 16 residues long. Trimming removed 0 bases from V and 2 bases from J, with 13 bases in between. The CDR3 DNA sequence: TGTGCCAGCAGCCAAGATGGTCAGGGGGGGCAAGAGACCCAGTACTTC. This sequence encodes CASSQDGQGGQETQYF.

This rearrangement joins TRBV27 to TRBJ2-7; D call uncertain. Trimming left V 11 bases short and J 2 bases short, with 16 bases between. The germline CDR1 and CDR2 sequences are MNHEY and SMNVEV (reference sequence). CDR3 length: 13 residues. The CDR3 nucleotides are TGTGCCTGGGCATCAGACGGTACCTACGAGCAGTACTTC. Its protein product is CAWASDGTYEQYF.